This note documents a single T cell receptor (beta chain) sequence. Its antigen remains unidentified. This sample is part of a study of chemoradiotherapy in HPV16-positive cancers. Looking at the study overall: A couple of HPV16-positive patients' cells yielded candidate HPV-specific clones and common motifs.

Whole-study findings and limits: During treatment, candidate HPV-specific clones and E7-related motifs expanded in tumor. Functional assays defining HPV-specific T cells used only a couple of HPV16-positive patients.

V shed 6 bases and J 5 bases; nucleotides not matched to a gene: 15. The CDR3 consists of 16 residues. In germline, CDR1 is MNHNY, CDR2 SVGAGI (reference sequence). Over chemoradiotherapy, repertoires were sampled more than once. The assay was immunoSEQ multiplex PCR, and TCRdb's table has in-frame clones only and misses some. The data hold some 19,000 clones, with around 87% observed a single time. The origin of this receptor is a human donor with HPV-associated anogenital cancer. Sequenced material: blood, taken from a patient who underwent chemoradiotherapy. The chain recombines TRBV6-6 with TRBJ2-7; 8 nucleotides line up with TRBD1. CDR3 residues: CASRRREDREVHEQYF. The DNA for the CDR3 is TGTGCCAGCAGACGGCGCGAGGACAGGGAGGTCCACGAGCAGTACTTC.